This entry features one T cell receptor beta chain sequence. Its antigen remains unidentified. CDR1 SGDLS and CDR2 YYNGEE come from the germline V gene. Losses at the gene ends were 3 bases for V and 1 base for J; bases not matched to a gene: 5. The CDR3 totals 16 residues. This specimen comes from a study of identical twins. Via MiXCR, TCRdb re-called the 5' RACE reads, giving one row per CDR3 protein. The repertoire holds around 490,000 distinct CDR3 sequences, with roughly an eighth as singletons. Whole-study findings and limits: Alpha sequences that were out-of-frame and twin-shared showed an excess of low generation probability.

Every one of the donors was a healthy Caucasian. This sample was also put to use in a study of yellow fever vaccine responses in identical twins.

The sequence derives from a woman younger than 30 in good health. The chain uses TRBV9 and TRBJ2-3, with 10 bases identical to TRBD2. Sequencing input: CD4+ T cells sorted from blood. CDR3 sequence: CASSAAGLAGTDTQYF. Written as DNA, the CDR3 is TGTGCCAGCAGCGCCGCTGGACTAGCGGGCACAGATACGCAGTATTTT.